This entry features one T cell receptor (beta chain) sequence. The data derive from a study of T-cell reconstitution after alpha-beta-depleted transplantation in children. It was with unique molecular identifiers that the TCRbeta library was prepared. TCRdb recomputed calls from the PCR reads with MiXCR, one row per CDR3 protein. The sample contains around 600,000 distinct CDR3 sequences, roughly 15% of which appear only once. CDR1 is WNHNN and CDR2 is SYGVQD in the germline V gene (reference sequence). This CDR3 has 12 amino acids. The specimen comprised PBMCs from the stem cell graft donor, sampled from the stem cell graft. The sequence derives from a human donor who donated a stem cell graft to a child with acute myeloid leukemia. The chain is built from TRBV10-1 and TRBJ1-5; TRBD1 is a possible D gene (6 bases). The CDR3 reads CALGDKYQPQHF. CDR3 bases: TGCGCTCTCGGGGACAAGTATCAGCCCCAGCATTTT.